These 4 T cell receptor beta chains originate from one sample sequenced in a study of intratumoral heterogeneity in liver cancer. Using immunoSEQ multiplex PCR, the repertoire was profiled, and TCRdb retains in-frame clones only, with some absent. The data contain 6,600 or so clones, around 60% of them seen just once; the ten biggest clones take up about 14%. Tumour samples came from separate, distinct regions of the hepatocellular carcinoma nodule. This sample comprised tumor tissue, obtained before any cancer treatment. The source of these receptors is a man between 70 and 80 years old with hepatocellular carcinoma.

This chain connects TRBV5-4 to TRBJ1-1; a weak D match, TRBD1 (5 bases). The CDR3 spans 14 residues. Germline V CDR1 and CDR2: SGHNT, YYREEE (reference sequence). Trimming cost V 4 bases and J 1 base, with 11 bases left between them. The CDR3 bases are TGTGCCAGCAGCATAGGGCAGGGGAACACTGAAGCTTTCTTT. Its translation: CASSIGQGNTEAFF.

The J gene is TRBJ2-1, the V gene TRBV3-1 (or the pseudogene TRBV3-2); TRBD1 aligns across 7 bases. The germline CDR1 and CDR2 sequences are LGHDT and YNNKEL (reference sequence). Trimming cost V 7 bases and J 4 bases; bases outside gene matches: 13. The CDR3 totals 16 residues. CDR3 DNA sequence: TGTGCCAGCAACATGAGGGGGCAGGGGGTTTACAATGAGCAGTTCTTC. It encodes CASNMRGQGVYNEQFF.

A few counts support this clone. This chain links TRBV5-4 with TRBJ2-1, with D unclear. This CDR3 region has 13 residues. The germline V and J ends were trimmed by 0 bases and 6 bases, with 7 bases remaining between them. Germline lookup yields CDR1 SGHNT and CDR2 YYREEE (reference sequence). In DNA form, the CDR3 reads TGTGCCAGCAGCTTGGCCTACAGCAATGAGCAGTTCTTC. Its protein is CASSLAYSNEQFF.

The genes are TRBV11-2 and TRBJ2-5; 8 bases are a match to TRBD1. CDR3 size: 13 residues. Losses at the gene ends were 4 bases for V and 3 bases for J; bases not matched to a gene: 1. Germline-derived CDR1 and CDR2 are SGHAT and FQNNGV. In nucleotides, the CDR3 is TGTGCCAGCAGCTGGGACAGGAAAGAGACCCAGTACTTC. Its translation: CASSWDRKETQYF.